Following are 25 T cell receptor beta chains from one sample sequenced in a study of cytomegalovirus exposure and HLA in healthy donors. The method was immunoSEQ multiplex PCR; TCRdb's version includes in-frame clones alone and lacks a portion of them. The profile shows fewer than 200,000 clones, 80% to 85% of them singletons. The sample consisted of PBMCs. These receptors all come from a woman between 18 and 29 years old in good health and CMV-seropositive.

V usage is TRBV9 and J usage is TRBJ2-2; 7 nucleotides line up with TRBD1. Germline CDR1 SGDLS, CDR2 YYNGEE. The ends lost 2 bases at V and 4 bases at J; junction bases unmatched: 5. CDR3 size: 15 residues. DNA for the CDR3: TGTGCCAGCAGCGTCAACAGGGGCGGCACCGGGGAGCTGTTTTTT. Translating it yields CASSVNRGGTGELFF.

This rearrangement joins TRBV27 to TRBJ1-2, with D unresolved. Germline assignment: CDR1 MNHEY and CDR2 SMNVEV (reference sequence). Trimming stripped 6 bases from V and 5 bases from J, with 7 bases between. This CDR3 contains 11 residues. CDR3 protein: CASSGSYGYTF. CDR3 bases: TGTGCCAGCAGCGGGTCGTATGGCTACACCTTC.

The table lists this clone with a count of one. V gene TRBV14 combines with J gene TRBJ2-3; perhaps TRBD2 as D (6 bases). The germline CDR1 and CDR2 sequences are SGHDN and FVKESK. Trimming shortened V by 0 bases and J by 5 bases, and 21 bases separated the two germline ends. The CDR3 is made up of 18 amino acids. Here the CDR3 reads CASSQDWGGPLGVDTQYF. The CDR3 DNA is TGTGCCAGCAGCCAAGATTGGGGAGGACCCCTAGGTGTAGATACGCAGTATTTT.

The gene calls are TRBV6-1 and TRBJ2-2; possible D gene TRBD2, 6 bases. V lost 2 bases to trimming and J lost 0 bases, with 13 bases between them. The CDR3 length is 17 residues. Germline values: CDR1 MNHNS, CDR2 SASEGT. CDR3 coding DNA: TGTGCCAGCAGTGAAAGTTGGAGGGTGGCGAACACCGGGGAGCTGTTTTTT. It encodes CASSESWRVANTGELFF.

J is TRBJ1-2 and V is TRBV29-1, with TRBD1 matching 9 bases. With V trimmed by 3 bases and J by 5 bases, 4 bases remained unmatched. This CDR3 has 13 residues. Germline assignment: CDR1 SQVTM and CDR2 ANQGSEA. The CDR3 reads CSVDGTGLYGYTF. CDR3 DNA: TGCAGCGTTGATGGGACAGGGTTGTATGGCTACACCTTC. Using reference TRBV29-1 and TRBJ1-2 for the parts outside the CDR3, the full variable domain is SAVISQKPSRDICQRGTSLTIQCQVDSQVTMMFWYRQQPGQSLTLIATANQGSEATYESGFVIDKFPISRPNLTFSTLTVSNMSPEDSSIYLCSVDGTGLYGYTFGSGTRLTVV.

CDR3 sequence (DNA): TGTGCCATCAGTGGTCCGGGGGAGCAGTACTTC. Its translation: CAISGPGEQYF. The rearrangement uses TRBV10-3 and TRBJ2-7; D is perhaps TRBD2 (5 bases). The CDR3 spans 11 residues. The germline V gene encodes CDR1 ENHRY and CDR2 SYGVKD. The V and J ends lost 4 bases and 7 bases respectively, with 8 bases between them.

This CDR3 is CASSEVLGTARTWGYTF. CDR3 in DNA: TGTGCCAGCAGTGAAGTCCTAGGGACAGCTCGAACCTGGGGCTACACCTTC. V and J are TRBV2 and TRBJ1-2; TRBD1 agrees at 7 bases. CDR1 is SNHLY and CDR2 is FYNNEI in the germline V gene. The CDR3 loop spans 17 amino acids. With 1 base clipped from V and 8 bases from J, the junction kept 16 bases outside the gene matches.

This clone has only one observation. The rearrangement uses TRBV29-1 and TRBJ2-7, with 10 positions matching TRBD2. J lost 2 bases, V lost 4 bases, and 2 bases had no gene match. This CDR3 comprises 13 residues. Germline lookup yields CDR1 SQVTM and CDR2 ANQGSEA. The CDR3: CSVGLAGAYEQYF. DNA of the CDR3: TGCAGCGTTGGTCTAGCGGGAGCCTACGAGCAGTACTTC.

The chain recombines TRBV5-6 with TRBJ2-3; 7 bases map to TRBD2. Germline-derived CDR1 and CDR2 are SGHDT and YYEEEE. CDR3 size: 17 residues. The V gene end was trimmed by 2 bases and the J gene end by 1 base; junction bases not matched to a gene: 10. CDR3 region: CASSFGSSGEGTDTQYF. In DNA form, the CDR3 reads TGTGCCAGCAGCTTCGGGTCGAGCGGGGAGGGCACAGATACGCAGTATTTT.

This clone appeared a single time. The chain recombines TRBV6-6 with TRBJ1-5, with 7 bases aligning to TRBD1. This CDR3 region has 16 residues. V dropped 3 bases and J dropped 0; count of bases not matched to a gene: 5. Per germline, CDR1 MNHNY and CDR2 SVGAGI (reference sequence). CDR3 protein: CASSYQGQISNQPQHF. The CDR3 DNA reads as TGTGCCAGCAGTTATCAGGGACAGATTAGCAATCAGCCCCAGCATTTT.

The gene calls are TRBV27 and TRBJ1-2; D uncertain. The CDR3 has 13 residues. CDR1 and CDR2 from the germline V gene are MNHEY and SMNVEV (reference sequence). V lost 2 bases and J lost 7, with 11 bases in between. CDR3 in amino acids: CASSLQRGGGYTF. The CDR3 region has the DNA TGTGCCAGCAGTTTACAACGGGGAGGTGGCTACACCTTC.

The V and J genes are TRBV9 and TRBJ2-7; D possibly corresponds to TRBD2 (6 bases). This CDR3 is built from 13 residues. The V and J ends lost 3 bases and 5 bases respectively, with 12 bases between them. The germline V gene encodes CDR1 SGDLS and CDR2 YYNGEE. The DNA of the CDR3 is TGTGCCAGCAGCGACCGGGGAGGCGACGAGCAGTACTTC. Translating it yields CASSDRGGDEQYF. The complete variable domain, with remaining parts taken from reference TRBV9 and TRBJ2-7, reads DSGVTQTPKHLITATGQRVTLRCSPRSGDLSVYWYQQSLDQGLQFLIQYYNGEERAKGNILERFSAQQFPDLHSELNLSSLELGDSALYFCASSDRGGDEQYFGPGTRLTVT.

This chain uses TRBV7-6 with TRBJ2-5, with TRBD1 matching over 7 bases. V was pared by 3 bases and J by 1 base, with 5 bases of the junction left unmatched. Germline loops: CDR1 SGHVS, CDR2 FNYEAQ. The CDR3 covers 15 residues. For the CDR3, the DNA is TGTGCCAGCAGCTTCCCGGGACAGACCCAAGAGACCCAGTACTTC. Encoded protein: CASSFPGQTQETQYF.

V is TRBV10-1 and J is TRBJ1-5, with D unresolved. The CDR3 loop spans 13 amino acids. Trimming cost V 3 bases and J 6 bases, with 9 bases left between them. Germline CDR1 and CDR2: WNHNN and SYGVQD (reference sequence). This chain's CDR3 is CASSETEGQPQHF. Written as DNA, the CDR3 is TGCGCCAGCAGTGAAACAGAAGGTCAGCCCCAGCATTTT.

The chain uses TRBV6-6 and TRBJ2-7; TRBD1 agrees at 8 bases. Trimming removed 7 bases from V and 4 bases from J; junction bases left unmatched: 9. The CDR3 has 14 residues. Germline V lookup: CDR1 MNHNY, CDR2 SVGAGI (reference sequence). The DNA for the CDR3 is TGTGCCAGCAACATACAGGGGGGAATGTACGAGCAGTACTTC. Protein sequence: CASNIQGGMYEQYF.

The V and J genes are TRBV12-5 and TRBJ2-6; TRBD1 might be the D (5 bases). The germline V gene has CDR1 LGHNT and CDR2 FRNRAP. Trimming took 6 bases from V and 12 from J, leaving 18 bases between them. The CDR3 totals 14 residues. This CDR3 reads CASGTATGAAVLTF. The DNA for the CDR3 is TGTGCTAGTGGCACGGCCACTGGGGCTGCCGTCCTGACTTTC.

The chain joins TRBV7-8 to TRBJ2-3; 7 bases are shared with TRBD1. This CDR3 is built from 15 residues. Germline V lookup: CDR1 SGHVS, CDR2 FQNEAQ. Trimming removed 5 bases from V and 5 bases from J; junction bases left unmatched: 10. The CDR3 region is CASSPQGFWEDTQYF. The DNA of the CDR3 is TGTGCCAGCAGCCCACAGGGGTTTTGGGAAGATACGCAGTATTTT.

The chain employs TRBV10-3 and TRBJ2-3; possibly TRBD1 for D (6 bases). V was cut by 4 bases and J by 3 bases, with 11 bases left in between. Germline CDR1 is ENHRY and CDR2 is SYGVKD. This CDR3 has 14 amino acids. The CDR3 here is CAISVQGVTDTQYF. CDR3 coding DNA: TGTGCCATCAGTGTACAGGGCGTTACAGATACGCAGTATTTT.

CDR3 bases: TGTGCCAGCAGTGAATCAGGAGGCAGCAATCAGCCCCAGCATTTT. As protein: CASSESGGSNQPQHF. The genes are TRBV25-1 and TRBJ1-5; no reliable D call. V was cut by 1 base and J by 1 base, with 8 bases left in between. The CDR3 is 15 amino acids. Germline values: CDR1 MGHDK, CDR2 SYGVNS.

This sequence joins TRBV29-1 and TRBJ1-1; 8 bases line up with TRBD1. The trim removed 7 bases at V and 1 base at J, leaving 8 bases unmatched. Germline V gives CDR1 SQVTM, CDR2 ANQGSEA. This CDR3 spans 14 amino acids. CDR3 protein: CSASTGAGNTEAFF. The DNA for the CDR3 is TGCAGCGCCTCGACAGGGGCGGGGAACACTGAAGCTTTCTTT. Combining the CDR3 with reference TRBV29-1 and TRBJ1-1 gives the whole variable domain SAVISQKPSRDICQRGTSLTIQCQVDSQVTMMFWYRQQPGQSLTLIATANQGSEATYESGFVIDKFPISRPNLTFSTLTVSNMSPEDSSIYLCSASTGAGNTEAFFGQGTRLTVV.

The chain carries TRBV29-1 and TRBJ1-1, with D tentatively TRBD1 (5 bases). This CDR3 has 14 residues. V was shortened by 2 bases and J by 0 bases, with 10 bases between the two germline ends. CDR1 and CDR2 from the germline V gene are SQVTM and ANQGSEA. The CDR3, as DNA: TGCAGCGTTGAACGGGCAGGGATGAACACTGAAGCTTTCTTT. This codes for CSVERAGMNTEAFF.

The chain combines TRBV7-9 with TRBJ1-1; D unresolved. Trimming took off 8 bases at V and 4 bases at J, with 8 bases between the two ends. Germline V gene sequence: CDR1 SEHNR, CDR2 FQNEAQ (reference sequence). The CDR3 spans 11 residues. This CDR3 is CASARVTEAFF. DNA of the CDR3: TGTGCCAGCGCCCGAGTCACTGAAGCTTTCTTT.

This clone was picked up one time. V gene TRBV6-1 combines with J gene TRBJ1-3, with TRBD1 matching over 7 bases. The CDR3 extends over 15 amino acids. The germline gives CDR1 MNHNS, CDR2 SASEGT. V was pared by 5 bases and J by 0 bases, with 4 bases of the junction left unmatched. The CDR3, as DNA: TGTGCCAGCAGTAGTCGACAGGGCTCTGGAAACACCATATATTTT. Translated: CASSSRQGSGNTIYF.

V is TRBV2 and J is TRBJ2-1, with D unclear. CDR1 is SNHLY, CDR2 FYNNEI, per germline. The CDR3 has 14 amino acids. Between the trimmed V and J ends, which lost 7 bases and 0 bases, there was a span of 10 bases. The CDR3: CASNGRLSYNEQFF. Written as DNA, the CDR3 is TGTGCCAGCAATGGCAGGCTCTCCTACAATGAGCAGTTCTTC.

V and J are TRBV9 and TRBJ1-1; D perhaps matches TRBD1 (6 bases). The germline V gene encodes CDR1 SGDLS and CDR2 YYNGEE. This CDR3 contains 15 residues. V lost 3 bases and J 5 bases, leaving 17 bases between the germline ends. The CDR3 region is CASSGTTTGRTEAFF. In DNA form, the CDR3 reads TGTGCCAGCAGCGGGACCACGACAGGACGGACTGAAGCTTTCTTT.